The 18 T cell receptor beta chains reported below all come from one sample, sequenced in a study of graft-versus-host responses after intestinal transplantation. The protocol was immunoSEQ multiplex PCR, while the TCRdb copy is restricted to in-frame clones and leaves out a portion. The table records 95,000 to 150,000 clones, approximately 95% of them present only once. These TCRs' antigens remain unknown. Sequencing was performed on unstimulated CD8+ T cells sorted from spleen or lymph node cells, taken before intestinal transplant. All receptors come from a human donor who received an intestinal transplant.

The V call is TRBV19, the J call TRBJ2-1; 10 bases line up with TRBD2. Trimming at V came to 9 bases and at J to 5 bases, leaving 4 bases not matched to a gene. CDR1 is LNHDA, CDR2 SQIVND, per germline (reference sequence). CDR3 length: 13 residues. The CDR3 protein is CASGLAANNEQFF. For the CDR3, the DNA is TGTGCCAGCGGACTAGCGGCTAACAATGAGCAGTTCTTC.

The genes are TRBV6-1 and TRBJ1-5; D is unclear. The V gene's germline CDR1 is MNHNS and CDR2 SASEGT. There are 15 residues in the CDR3. Deletions cut 6 bases from V and 2 bases from J, with 14 bases between. CDR3 sequence (DNA): TGTGCCAGCAGCCCCCGGCTCTGGGGCAATCAGCCCCAGCATTTT. This sequence encodes CASSPRLWGNQPQHF.

The chain has TRBV10-3 and TRBJ2-7; 10 bases match TRBD2. Germline V gives CDR1 ENHRY, CDR2 SYGVKD. This CDR3 spans 16 amino acids. After removal of 2 bases from V and 2 bases from J, the junction contained 6 bases not matched to a gene. The CDR3 coding sequence is TGTGCCATCAGTGAGGAGCTAGCGGGAGTAACCTACGAGCAGTACTTC. It encodes CAISEELAGVTYEQYF.

The chain carries TRBV27 and TRBJ2-3; D is undetermined. Trimming took off 5 bases at V and 2 bases at J, with 8 bases between the two ends. CDR3 size: 13 residues. Germline-derived CDR1 and CDR2 are MNHEY and SMNVEV (reference sequence). CDR3 sequence (DNA): TGTGCCAGCAGTGACCTTTACACAGATACGCAGTATTTT. It is translated as CASSDLYTDTQYF.

The rearrangement uses TRBV28 and TRBJ2-7; D gene ambiguous. CDR3 length: 13 residues. Looked up from germline, CDR1 is MDHEN and CDR2 is SYDVKM. The V gene lost 8 bases and the J gene lost 1 base, with 12 bases spanning the gap. The CDR3, as DNA: TGTGCCAGCGGTCAGACGGCATCCTACGAGCAGTACTTC. It codes for CASGQTASYEQYF. The full variable domain, completed using reference TRBV28 and TRBJ2-7, is DVKVTQSSRYLVKRTGEKVFLECVQDMDHENMFWYRQDPGLGLRLIYFSYDVKMKEKGDIPEGYSVSREKKERFSLILESASTNQTSMYLCASGQTASYEQYFGPGTRLTVT.

The chain has TRBV2 and TRBJ1-1; TRBD1 matches at 10 bases. The CDR3 is 15 residues long. The germline V gene has CDR1 SNHLY and CDR2 FYNNEI. Trimming took 3 bases from V and 5 from J; bases not matched to a gene: 6. This CDR3 reads CASSDPGQGSTEAFF. CDR3 nucleotide sequence: TGTGCCAGCAGTGATCCGGGACAGGGGTCAACTGAAGCTTTCTTT.

The gene calls are TRBV13 and TRBJ2-7, with 7 bases that match TRBD2. V was clipped by 4 bases and J by 2 bases; unmatched bases: 11. The CDR3 extends over 16 amino acids. The germline V gene has CDR1 PRHDT and CDR2 FYEKMQ (reference sequence). The DNA for the CDR3 is TGTGCCAGCAGCTGGGCGATGGCGGGAGTTCCCTACGAGCAGTACTTC. Protein product: CASSWAMAGVPYEQYF.

The chain has TRBV10-1 and TRBJ2-5, with TRBD1 identical over 7 bases. This CDR3 is 14 amino acids long. Trimming cost V 4 bases and J 5 bases; bases outside gene matches: 7. Germline V gives CDR1 WNHNN, CDR2 SYGVQD (reference sequence). The chain's CDR3 is CASSGKGAAETQYF. The CDR3, as DNA: TGCGCCAGCAGTGGAAAGGGGGCCGCGGAGACCCAGTACTTC.

The chain carries TRBV6-6 and TRBJ2-1; 9 bases match TRBD2. J gave up 6 bases and V 10 bases, and 13 bases lay outside the gene matches. The CDR3 extends over 15 amino acids. Per germline, CDR1 MNHNY and CDR2 SVGAGI (reference sequence). The CDR3 nucleotides read TGTGCCACCCGGCGGGTAGCGGGAGAAATCAATGAGCAGTTCTTC. Residues: CATRRVAGEINEQFF.

CDR3: CASSPFSGTGFYEQYF. The CDR3 region has the DNA TGCGCCAGCTCCCCCTTTTCCGGGACAGGGTTTTACGAGCAGTACTTC. This chain connects TRBV5-1 to TRBJ2-7; TRBD1 aligns across 9 bases. CDR1 and CDR2 (germline): SGHRS, YFSETQ. This CDR3 region has 16 residues. The V segment lost 7 bases and the J segment 4 bases; nucleotides outside the gene matches: 15.

The chain has TRBV6-5 and TRBJ2-6, with D tentatively TRBD1 (5 bases). The V gene lost 4 bases and the J gene lost 2 bases, with 6 bases spanning the gap. The CDR3 loop spans 14 amino acids. Germline V gene sequence: CDR1 MNHEY, CDR2 SVGAGI. CDR3 region: CASSFRAGANVLTF. The CDR3 coding sequence is TGTGCCAGCAGTTTCAGGGCTGGGGCCAACGTCCTGACTTTC.

The chain uses TRBV6-5 and TRBJ2-7; D unclear. With 6 bases removed from V and 6 bases from J, the gap between germline ends came to 9 bases. CDR3 size: 11 residues. Germline V CDR1 and CDR2: MNHEY, SVGAGI. The CDR3 bases are TGTGCCAGCAGCCCTTTGGGCGAGCAGTACTTC. Translation: CASSPLGEQYF.

The rearrangement uses TRBV6-5 and TRBJ2-3, with 13 positions matching TRBD2. CDR3 length: 15 residues. Trimming took 5 bases from V and 6 from J; bases not matched to a gene: 5. The germline gives CDR1 MNHEY, CDR2 SVGAGI. For the CDR3, the DNA is TGTGCCAGCAGTGGGACTAGCGGGACTTTCGATACGCAGTATTTT. Translation gives CASSGTSGTFDTQYF.

V gene TRBV7-3 combines with J gene TRBJ2-2; no clear D. Trimming took 8 bases from V and 6 from J, leaving 19 bases between them. Germline assignment: CDR1 SGHTA and CDR2 FQGTGA. The CDR3 extends over 15 amino acids. The CDR3 bases are TGTGCCAGCCGGTCCCCGGAGACCCCCCCCGGGGAGCTGTTTTTT. It codes for CASRSPETPPGELFF.

The chain employs TRBV19 and TRBJ2-1, with 16 bases matching TRBD2. V shed 3 bases and J 8 bases; nucleotides not matched to a gene: 16. The CDR3 consists of 20 residues. CDR1 LNHDA and CDR2 SQIVND come from the germline V gene (reference sequence). CDR3 protein: CASSIPDPGTSGRAVDEQFF. The CDR3 DNA is TGTGCCAGTAGTATCCCAGACCCCGGGACTAGCGGGAGGGCCGTGGATGAGCAGTTCTTC.

This clone came up once. The chain is built from TRBV6-5 and TRBJ2-3; 12 bases are shared with TRBD2. V lost 6 bases, J lost 3 bases, and 4 bases stayed unmatched. The CDR3 extends over 15 amino acids. Germline V gives CDR1 MNHEY, CDR2 SVGAGI. The CDR3 spells CASSPTSGRTDTQYF. The DNA of the CDR3 is TGTGCCAGCAGCCCGACTAGCGGGAGAACAGATACGCAGTATTTT.

The rearrangement joins TRBV9 to TRBJ2-7, with 8 bases that match TRBD2. The CDR3 sequence is 15 residues long. The V and J ends lost 4 bases and 7 bases, in that order; junction bases with no gene match: 13. From germline, CDR1 is SGDLS and CDR2 YYNGEE. CDR3 sequence: CASSSQAGVTGEQYF. CDR3 sequence (DNA): TGTGCCAGCAGCTCCCAAGCGGGAGTTACGGGGGAGCAGTACTTC.

This chain links TRBV9 with TRBJ2-1; TRBD2 agrees at 13 bases. CDR3 size: 23 residues. The V and J ends lost 4 bases and 1 base, in that order; junction bases with no gene match: 23. CDR1 is SGDLS, CDR2 YYNGEE, per germline. The CDR3: CASSRGIFWTSGSFFLSYNEQFF. The CDR3 nucleotides are TGTGCCAGCAGCCGAGGGATCTTTTGGACTAGCGGGAGTTTCTTCTTGTCCTACAATGAGCAGTTCTTC.